This TCR beta chain is from a study of T cells in localized non-small cell lung cancer. Findings and caveats of the study: Median roughly 57 top-100 tumor clones were shared with paired adjacent lung. Clonality of T cells reached its maximum in uninvolved adjacent lung, surpassing tumor.

Profiled with immunoSEQ multiplex PCR; TCRdb holds only in-frame clones, not every one. The repertoire holds around 30,000 clones, with 80% to 90% as singletons. Comments on this clone: The target antigen is unknown.

Germline lookup yields CDR1 MNHEY and CDR2 SVGAGI. CDR3 length: 16 residues. V was clipped by 0 bases and J by 2 bases, with 14 bases between them. The gene calls are TRBV6-5 and TRBJ2-7; D uncertain. This TCR was sampled from a male donor at least 60 years old with stage I lung adenocarcinoma. The specimen was peripheral blood, collected before any cancer treatment. The CDR3 spells CASSYSINDGTYEQYF. CDR3 coding DNA: TGTGCCAGCAGTTACTCGATTAACGACGGAACCTACGAGCAGTACTTC.